This T cell receptor (beta chain) was identified in a study of blood T cell repertoires in COVID-19. At the level of the study: Sites across the United States, Italy and Spain contributed samples from acute and convalescent COVID-19. PBMCs, B-cell-depleted T cells, or T cells provided the cDNA or gDNA that made up the material.

In the original analysis: The authors estimated nucleated cell counts from reference gene primer amplification. Some clones are missing from TCRdb's copy, which holds only in-frame ones; the method was immunoSEQ multiplex PCR. Clone size and the V and J calls come from that table; the DNA yielded D and trimming. The sample holds around 150,000 clones, about 80% seen once. Germline values: CDR1 MDHEN, CDR2 SYDVKM. Deletions cut 6 bases from V and 4 bases from J, with 13 bases between. The CDR3 totals 14 residues. This sequence originates from a man between 65 and 85 years old with acute or convalescent COVID-19. Material for sequencing was peripheral blood. The chain joins TRBV28 to TRBJ1-3; D is possibly TRBD1 (5 bases). In nucleotides, the CDR3 is TGTGCCAGCAGAGGGACTCCCGAAGGAAACACCATATATTTT. As protein: CASRGTPEGNTIYF.